This TCR beta chain comes out of a study of cytomegalovirus exposure and HLA in healthy donors. Overall study results and limits: Listed as cytomegalovirus-associated were 150 to 200 TCR beta chains. The later analysis indicated that the majority of CMV-associated TCR beta chains appeared HLA-restricted. In a later analysis, TCR association rates varied by HLA locus: DRB1 most, HLA-C fewest. Productive status was seen about 87% or about 30% of the time for most TCR beta V segments in an earlier analysis.

Turning to this clone: Its specificity is unknown.

V was shortened by 1 base and J by 2 bases, with 8 bases between the two germline ends. This CDR3 region has 14 residues. Germline V gene sequence: CDR1 MGHRA, CDR2 YSYEKL. The PCR ran on 60 Vbeta and 13 Jbeta primers. Here immunoSEQ multiplex PCR was the method, and the copy in TCRdb shows in-frame clones only, minus some. The repertoire consists of 60,000 to 70,000 clones, with 68% occurring once and the leading ten covering over 9.5%. The chain has TRBV4-1 and TRBJ2-5; the D is unclear. The TCR sequence derives from a woman aged 30 to 39 in good health and CMV-seronegative. The sample was PBMCs. The CDR3 loop is CASSQGYGQETQYF. In DNA form, the CDR3 reads TGCGCCAGCAGCCAAGGTTACGGGCAAGAGACCCAGTACTTC.